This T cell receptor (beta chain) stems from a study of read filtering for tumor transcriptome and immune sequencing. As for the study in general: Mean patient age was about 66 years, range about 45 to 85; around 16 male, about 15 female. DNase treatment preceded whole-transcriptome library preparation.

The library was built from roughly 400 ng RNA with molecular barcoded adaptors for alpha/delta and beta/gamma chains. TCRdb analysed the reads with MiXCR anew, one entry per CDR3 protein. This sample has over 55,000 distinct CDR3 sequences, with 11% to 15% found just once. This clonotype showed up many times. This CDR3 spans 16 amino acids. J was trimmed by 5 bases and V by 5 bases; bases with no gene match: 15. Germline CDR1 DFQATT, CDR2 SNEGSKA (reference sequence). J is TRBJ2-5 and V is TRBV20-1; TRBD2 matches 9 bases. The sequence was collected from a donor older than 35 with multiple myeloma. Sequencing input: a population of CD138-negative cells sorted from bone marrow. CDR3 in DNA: TGCAGTGCTCAGAGCCTTAGCGGGAGAGGATCCGAGACCCAGTACTTC. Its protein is CSAQSLSGRGSETQYF.